This TCR beta chain was identified in a study of blood T cells in healthy people across ages (dated by TCRdb to 2013 to 2016). With respect to the entire study: In model experiments, template switching captured roughly one uniquely barcoded TCR beta cDNA molecule for every two T cells. Age-related changes in TCR beta repertoire diversity were measured in the study by deep sequencing normalized with unique cDNA molecular identifiers. Four age groups were formed from the donors: young (average about 16 years), middle-aged (roughly 38), aged (around 68) and long-lived (roughly 88). The study analyzed two additional independent replicas of 1 million unique cDNA reads from the same blood draw for two donors, one aged 18 to 30 and one aged 80 or older. What the work shows at the level of the full study, not this receptor alone: Donor CMV infection status was unknown, potentially confounding age-related changes in expanded clonotypes. Compared with the aged group, the long-lived group had more naive CD4+ T cells, fewer expanded clones and increased TCR diversity, a pattern suggesting age selection. Because profiling used bulk unsorted PBMCs, naive and antigen-experienced compartments could not be compared conclusively. Observed TCR beta diversity correlated strongly with the percentage of naive T cells measured by flow cytometry. As age increased, observed TCR beta diversity per million T cells dropped in a roughly linear way, and a significant reduction was already evident by age approximately 40. Estimates of total diversity based on one million sequenced T cells were regarded as lower bounds and as underestimates.

Systemically healthy Caucasian individuals from Russia, 35 to 50 in total and aged roughly 6 to 95 years, were included as donors. Each donor gave around 9 milliliters of peripheral blood, collected into EDTA-treated Vacutainer tubes. Ficoll-Paque density-gradient centrifugation was used to isolate PBMCs, with at least 6 million per sample. Total RNA was extracted from PBMCs with Trizol reagent, with at least 6 micrograms obtained per sample. Naive CD45RAhigh/CD27high T cell percentages were measured by flow cytometry on a PBMC aliquot from every donor. The receptor library was made with 5' RACE. The instrument given in TCRdb is Illumina HiSeq 2500. The second PCR ran for roughly 7 to 12 cycles and used a J-beta primer mix along with a sample-barcoded 5' primer. A template-switch 5' adaptor carrying 12 random nucleotides introduced a unique molecular identifier onto each TCR beta cDNA molecule. Each sample yielded at least 3 million CDR3-containing paired-end reads. First-strand cDNA was synthesized from all RNA with the Mint cDNA synthesis kit, primed by a TRBC-specific oligonucleotide. Following uracil-DNA glycosylase treatment, all cDNA underwent a first 18-cycle PCR with the universal primers M1SS and BC2_uni_R. From the authors' description of their analysis: Each sample was normalized by randomly selecting 1 million high-quality reads, each carrying a distinct molecular identifier. Reads sharing molecular identifiers were discarded rather than binned into consensus sequences. MiTCR, run with a Q25 quality threshold and the strictest error-elimination algorithm, handled CDR3 identification, clonotype clustering and error correction. Lower-bound total TCR beta diversity was estimated with a nonparametric unseen species model using Euler transformation. TCRdb applied fastp at Q25 and MiXCR to the public reads, then kept only in-frame beta chains. Identical CDR3 protein sequences are pooled into one entry, listed with their most common genes and DNA. These V and J calls derive from TCRdb rather than the authors' analysis. Across this sample there are about 560,000 distinct CDR3 sequences, with about 26% seen only once. The ten top clones hold approximately 3.7% of the sample.

The junction shows trimming of 3 bases on V and 5 bases on J, and the gene matches do not reach 2 bases of it. The CDR3 goes from the cysteine to the phenylalanine over 15 residues. This entry keeps only the CDR3 DNA: 45 bases, framed from base 1. CDR1 and CDR2, per the germline V gene, are LGHNA and YSLEER. On this clonotype itself: Its recognized antigen is unknown. Base quality data are lacking; no much larger clone is found one base away.

The same data also contributed to another study, on T cells of mothers and their children. As the second publication notes: The donors were nine systemically healthy Caucasian individuals, made up of three mothers and their six children. cDNA synthesis used all of the extracted RNA, with approximately 1.4 ug of RNA in each 15 ul reaction. In the second PCR, the M1S primer introduced both the sample barcodes and 2-4 random nucleotides. Each mother yielded over 8.5 million TCR beta CDR3 reads and each child about 3 million reads. Thymic selection similarly shapes TCR recombination output in related and unrelated pairs, with minor effect from inherited differences. Normalized repertoire overlap in related mother-child pairs was always slightly higher than in unrelated mother-child pairs, but the difference was never significant. No persistent microchimeric T cell clones were detected, at a sensitivity of around 97 clones per million clonotypes. The study used deep NGS to compare TCR beta repertoires of mothers and children, seeking features distinguishing related mother-child pairs from unrelated individuals. The mean age was approximately 41 +/- 4 years for the mothers and about 10 +/- 4 years for the children. Libraries were sequenced on Illumina HiSeq 2000 with 100+100 nt paired-end reads after adapter ligation with NEBNext reagents. To avoid cross-contamination, the mother libraries and the child libraries were prepared a month apart and sequenced in separate runs. Each donor had between about 450,000 and 2,100,000 distinct TCR beta clonotypes identified. Naive TCR beta clonotypes were estimated from low-frequency clonotypes matched to each donor's FACS-determined naive share, without sorting.

The clonotype comes from a boy aged 2-15 years in good health. The specimen was blood. Rearrangement joined TRBV4-3 to TRBJ2-5; 14 middle bases align to TRBD2. The CDR3 reads CASSQGTSGSETQYF. The bases are TGCGCCAGCAGCCAGGGGACTAGCGGGAGTGAGACCCAGTACTTC.